The next 29 T cell receptor beta chains were all read from a single sample in a study of human T cells and chemical hapten exposure. Time point indicated: pre-sensitization, week 0. Treatment noted: therapeutic diphenylcyclopropenone sensitization with weekly scalp DPC. TCRdb passed the RACE reads through MiXCR, listing each CDR3 protein once. The table shows approximately 180,000 distinct CDR3 sequences, with 25% to 30% occurring only once. Sequencing was performed on whole blood, taken in connection with sensitization to the hapten diphenylcyclopropenone (DPC). All receptors derive from a woman under 40 with alopecia areata. Some clones in this sample may be carry-over from other donors' samples.

This clonotype has a single count. The rearrangement links TRBV28 to TRBJ2-6; D unclear. Germline CDR1 MDHEN, CDR2 SYDVKM. With 4 bases removed from V and 2 bases from J, the gap between germline ends came to 9 bases. This CDR3 has 15 amino acids. CDR3 bases: TGTGCCAGCAGTTCCGGAGCAGCTGGGGCCAACGTCCTGACTTTC. The encoded protein is CASSSGAAGANVLTF.

The V call is TRBV29-1, the J call TRBJ2-3; TRBD1 agrees at 11 bases. The CDR3 is 15 residues long. Germline values: CDR1 SQVTM, CDR2 ANQGSEA. The ends lost 7 bases at V and 4 bases at J; junction bases unmatched: 10. CDR3 DNA sequence: TGCAGCGCCTTACGGACAGGGGGCGTTTCAGATACGCAGTATTTT. As protein: CSALRTGGVSDTQYF.

This chain connects TRBV20-1 to TRBJ2-3; 11 bases map to TRBD2. With V trimmed by 1 base and J by 1 base, 13 bases remained unmatched. The CDR3 consists of 19 residues. Germline V gives CDR1 DFQATT, CDR2 SNEGSKA (reference sequence). CDR3 coding DNA: TGCAGTGCTAGAGTGCTCAGGGCTAGCGGGGGGTCGCGCACAGATACGCAGTATTTT. Encoded protein: CSARVLRASGGSRTDTQYF.

This clonotype has a single count. The V call is TRBV11-1, the J call TRBJ2-1, with TRBD2 identical over 12 bases. Germline V gene lookup returns CDR1 SGHAT and CDR2 FQDESV (reference sequence). Trimming removed 2 bases from V and 4 bases from J; junction bases left unmatched: 6. The CDR3 has 17 residues. The CDR3 loop is CASSLRRTSGIYNEQFF. The CDR3 DNA follows: TGTGCCAGCAGCTTACGCCGGACTAGCGGGATTTACAATGAGCAGTTCTTC.

This clonotype was recorded a few times. The chain employs TRBV29-1 and TRBJ2-1; tentatively, D is TRBD1 or TRBD2 (5 bases each). Trimming removed 6 bases from V and 3 bases from J, with 9 bases in between. The CDR3 is made up of 12 amino acids. Germline CDR1 SQVTM, CDR2 ANQGSEA. The CDR3 here is CSVQGVYNEQFF. CDR3 coding DNA: TGCAGCGTGCAGGGAGTCTACAATGAGCAGTTCTTC.

The chain has TRBV2 and TRBJ2-2, with 7 bases matching TRBD1. The V and J ends lost 6 bases and 8 bases, in that order; junction bases with no gene match: 6. The CDR3 runs to 13 residues. CDR1 SNHLY and CDR2 FYNNEI come from the germline V gene. The DNA for the CDR3 is TGTGCCAGCAGAGACAGGGAGACGGGGGAGCTGTTTTTT. Protein: CASRDRETGELFF.

V gene TRBV6-5 combines with J gene TRBJ2-1; D is possibly TRBD1 (6 bases). The CDR3 spans 13 residues. V gave up 4 bases and J gave up 7 bases, with 11 bases separating them. CDR1 is MNHEY, CDR2 SVGAGI, per germline. CDR3 residues: CASSSTGLNEQFF. CDR3 coding DNA: TGTGCCAGCAGTTCTACAGGGTTGAATGAGCAGTTCTTC.

The chain employs TRBV28 and TRBJ2-2, with 10 bases that match TRBD1. The CDR3 totals 16 residues. From germline, CDR1 is MDHEN and CDR2 SYDVKM. J lost 7 bases, V lost 8 bases, and 13 bases had no gene match. CDR3 in amino acids: CASGVVGQGTVGELFF. CDR3 in DNA: TGTGCCAGCGGCGTGGTGGGACAGGGGACGGTCGGGGAGCTGTTTTTT.

This clonotype was counted between two and nine times. The V and J genes are TRBV10-2 and TRBJ2-7, with 13 bases aligning to TRBD2. Losses at the gene ends were 6 bases for V and 7 bases for J; bases not matched to a gene: 6. Per the germline V gene, CDR1 is WSHSY and CDR2 is SAAADI. This CDR3 spans 14 amino acids. The CDR3: CASRLAGGEREQYF. In DNA, the CDR3 is TGCGCCAGCAGACTAGCGGGAGGGGAGAGGGAGCAGTACTTC.

CDR3 protein: CASSVGQGNSYEQYF. DNA of the CDR3: TGTGCCAGCAGTGTAGGGCAGGGAAACTCCTACGAGCAGTACTTC. This chain joins TRBV2 and TRBJ2-7; weak D call: TRBD1 (5 bases). CDR3 length: 15 residues. V dropped 4 bases and J dropped 0 bases, with 13 bases sitting between them. CDR1 is SNHLY and CDR2 is FYNNEI in the germline V gene.

This clonotype was recorded a few times. The CDR3 protein is CASSEGAALHF. In DNA, the CDR3 is TGTGCCAGCAGTGAGGGGGCAGCCCTCCACTTT. The V gene is TRBV2, the J gene TRBJ1-6; D possibly corresponds to TRBD1 (6 bases). Germline V gene sequence: CDR1 SNHLY, CDR2 FYNNEI. Between the trimmed V and J ends, which lost 3 bases and 14 bases, there was a span of 8 bases. This CDR3 spans 11 amino acids.

This clonotype came up a few times. The DNA for the CDR3 is TGTGCCAGCAGCTATACCAGGGGACACGAGCAGTACTTC. Amino acids: CASSYTRGHEQYF. V is TRBV11-1 and J is TRBJ2-7, with D possibly TRBD1 on 6 matching bases. CDR1 is SGHAT, CDR2 FQDESV, per germline (reference sequence). V lost 4 bases and J lost 5, with 12 bases in between. The CDR3 sequence is 13 residues long.

The chain carries TRBV5-1 and TRBJ2-6; D is undetermined. The germline CDR1 and CDR2 sequences are SGHRS and YFSETQ. The CDR3 is 14 residues long. V lost 4 bases and J 1 base, leaving 6 bases between the germline ends. Here the CDR3 reads CASSHLSGANVLTF. CDR3 nucleotides: TGCGCCAGCAGCCACCTTTCTGGGGCCAACGTCCTGACTTTC.

In this sample, this clonotype turned up a few times. The genes are TRBV7-2 and TRBJ2-1; 13 bases are shared with TRBD2. CDR3 length: 15 amino acids. Germline values: CDR1 SGHTA, CDR2 FQGNSA. J lost 8 bases, V lost 5 bases, and 6 bases had no gene match. CDR3 region: CASSPTSGRVDEQFF. CDR3 DNA sequence: TGTGCCAGCAGCCCAACTAGCGGGAGGGTCGATGAGCAGTTCTTC.

V gene TRBV7-9 combines with J gene TRBJ1-2, with D tentatively TRBD1 (5 bases). Germline V gene data show CDR1 as SEHNR and CDR2 as FQNEAQ (reference sequence). CDR3 length: 14 amino acids. The V end lost 1 base, the J end lost 3 bases, and 9 bases lay between the germline ends. The CDR3 sequence is CASSLVGGYYGYTF. The CDR3 bases are TGTGCCAGCAGCTTAGTCGGGGGATACTATGGCTACACCTTC.

V usage is TRBV9 and J usage is TRBJ2-1; D perhaps matches TRBD2 (6 bases). The CDR3 runs 17 residues. Trimming cost V 0 bases and J 0 bases, with 13 bases left between them. Germline loops: CDR1 SGDLS, CDR2 YYNGEE. CDR3 in amino acids: CASSVVAGTFSYNEQFF. The CDR3 DNA sequence: TGTGCCAGCAGCGTAGTTGCGGGGACCTTCTCCTACAATGAGCAGTTCTTC.

The V gene is TRBV24-1, the J gene TRBJ2-3; no clear D. Looked up from germline, CDR1 is KGHDR and CDR2 is SFDVKD. Trimming cost V 8 bases and J 0 bases, with 11 bases left between them. The CDR3 sequence is 14 residues long. CDR3 sequence: CATTLVTSTDTQYF. CDR3 in DNA: TGTGCCACCACGTTGGTTACGAGCACAGATACGCAGTATTTT.

The J gene is TRBJ1-1, the V gene TRBV28; D call uncertain. The CDR3 is made up of 15 amino acids. Trimming took 7 bases from V and 0 from J, leaving 15 bases between them. Germline V gene lookup returns CDR1 MDHEN and CDR2 SYDVKM. Here the CDR3 DNA reads TGTGCCAGCACCCCTCGCAAGGGTTTGAACACTGAAGCTTTCTTT. Translated: CASTPRKGLNTEAFF.

This clonotype was seen a handful of times. The J gene is TRBJ1-1, the V gene TRBV20-1; no reliable D call. V was cut by 0 bases and J by 0 bases, with 14 bases left in between. CDR1 and CDR2 from the germline V gene are DFQATT and SNEGSKA (reference sequence). The CDR3 covers 16 residues. The CDR3 nucleotides read TGCAGTGCTAGAGATCGGTTGGGCGGAATGAACACTGAAGCTTTCTTT. Amino acid sequence: CSARDRLGGMNTEAFF.

The chain is built from TRBV4-2 and TRBJ2-1; 8 nucleotides match TRBD2. Trimming removed 0 bases from V and 6 bases from J; junction bases left unmatched: 4. The germline CDR1 and CDR2 sequences are LGHNA and YNFKEQ. This CDR3 has 15 amino acids. The CDR3 DNA follows: TGTGCCAGCAGCCAAGATCGCGCGGGGGGCAATGAGCAGTTCTTC. It encodes CASSQDRAGGNEQFF.

V gene TRBV24-1 combines with J gene TRBJ2-1; 7 nucleotides line up with TRBD1. V shed 4 bases and J 2 bases; nucleotides not matched to a gene: 10. The CDR3 runs to 17 residues. Germline V gives CDR1 KGHDR, CDR2 SFDVKD. The CDR3 bases are TGTGCCACCAGTGAGTTAGTAAGTACAGGGGCCTACAATGAGCAGTTCTTC. Translation gives CATSELVSTGAYNEQFF.

The genes are TRBV20-1 and TRBJ1-5; D may be TRBD1 (6 bases). Germline V gene data show CDR1 as DFQATT and CDR2 as SNEGSKA (reference sequence). Trimming took off 6 bases at V and 6 bases at J, with 18 bases between the two ends. The CDR3 totals 14 residues. Written as DNA, the CDR3 is TGCAGTGCGACACAGGGAATCCAGGGTCAGCCCCAGCATTTT. It encodes CSATQGIQGQPQHF.

In its sample, this clonotype was seen a few times. The J gene is TRBJ1-1, the V gene TRBV20-1; D perhaps matches TRBD1 (5 bases). The CDR3 is made up of 11 amino acids. Per the germline V gene, CDR1 is DFQATT and CDR2 is SNEGSKA (reference sequence). With 5 bases removed from V and 5 bases from J, the gap between germline ends came to 9 bases. The CDR3 spells CSAPGGTEAFF. The DNA for the CDR3 is TGCAGTGCTCCGGGGGGGACTGAAGCTTTCTTT.

This chain uses TRBV4-3 with TRBJ1-6; TRBD1 matches 8 bases. Germline V gene sequence: CDR1 LGHNA, CDR2 YSLEER. Trimming at V came to 0 bases and at J to 10 bases, leaving 5 bases not matched to a gene. The CDR3 extends over 15 amino acids. The CDR3 DNA reads TGCGCCAGCAGCCAAGACTACAGGGGGGGGTCACCCCTCCACTTT. Encoded protein: CASSQDYRGGSPLHF.

The V call is TRBV29-1, the J call TRBJ1-1; 8 nucleotides match TRBD1. This CDR3 spans 12 amino acids. The J segment lost 4 bases and the V segment lost 6 bases, leaving 4 bases of the junction unmatched. Germline V gene sequence: CDR1 SQVTM, CDR2 ANQGSEA. CDR3 sequence: CSVQGAITEAFF. CDR3 nucleotides: TGCAGCGTCCAGGGGGCCATCACTGAAGCTTTCTTT.

This clonotype has more than one count but fewer than ten. The chain is built from TRBV29-1 and TRBJ2-4, with D possibly being TRBD1 (5 bases). CDR1 SQVTM and CDR2 ANQGSEA come from the germline V gene. The CDR3 totals 16 residues. V dropped 4 bases and J dropped 9 bases, with 25 bases sitting between them. This CDR3 is CSVGVTAGNDVGIQYF. Written as DNA, the CDR3 is TGCAGCGTTGGGGTGACAGCCGGAAACGACGTGGGCATTCAGTACTTC.

This clonotype has ten or more counts. The genes are TRBV20-1 and TRBJ2-1, with 8 bases lining up with TRBD1. The V gene end was trimmed by 4 bases and the J gene end by 5 bases; junction bases not matched to a gene: 7. CDR3 length: 14 amino acids. Per the germline V gene, CDR1 is DFQATT and CDR2 is SNEGSKA (reference sequence). The CDR3 loop is CSAMRTGNNNEQFF. The CDR3 bases are TGCAGTGCTATGAGGACAGGGAATAACAATGAGCAGTTCTTC.

The gene calls are TRBV5-6 and TRBJ1-5; 8 bases line up with TRBD1. The CDR3 spans 15 residues. Trimming took 0 bases from V and 6 from J; bases not matched to a gene: 5. Germline V gives CDR1 SGHDT, CDR2 YYEEEE. CDR3 sequence: CASSLGRGLGQPQHF. The CDR3 nucleotides are TGTGCCAGCAGCTTGGGCAGGGGGCTAGGTCAGCCCCAGCATTTT.

This CDR3 is CASSLDLASYGYTF. The CDR3 DNA sequence: TGTGCCAGCAGCCTAGACTTAGCCTCCTATGGCTACACCTTC. The rearrangement joins TRBV7-9 to TRBJ1-2; D call uncertain. The CDR3 covers 14 residues. The V gene's germline CDR1 is SEHNR and CDR2 FQNEAQ (reference sequence). V was pared by 5 bases and J by 4 bases, with 14 bases between.